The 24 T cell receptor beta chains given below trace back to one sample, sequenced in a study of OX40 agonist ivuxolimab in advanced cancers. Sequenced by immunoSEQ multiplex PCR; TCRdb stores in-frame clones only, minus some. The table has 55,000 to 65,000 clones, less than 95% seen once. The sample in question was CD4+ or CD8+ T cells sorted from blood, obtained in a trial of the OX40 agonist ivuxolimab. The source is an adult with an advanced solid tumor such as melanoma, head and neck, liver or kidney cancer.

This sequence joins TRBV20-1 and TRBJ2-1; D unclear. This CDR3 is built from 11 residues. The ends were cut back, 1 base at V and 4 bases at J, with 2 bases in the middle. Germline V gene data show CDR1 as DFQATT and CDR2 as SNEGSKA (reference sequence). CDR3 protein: CSARGYNEQFF. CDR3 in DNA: TGCAGTGCTAGAGGGTACAATGAGCAGTTCTTC.

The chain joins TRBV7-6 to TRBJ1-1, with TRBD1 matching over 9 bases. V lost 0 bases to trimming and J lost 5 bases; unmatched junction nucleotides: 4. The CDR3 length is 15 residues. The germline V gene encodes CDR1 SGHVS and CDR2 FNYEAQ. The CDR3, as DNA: TGTGCCAGCAGCTTAGCACAGGGGGCATGGACTGAAGCTTTCTTT. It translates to CASSLAQGAWTEAFF.

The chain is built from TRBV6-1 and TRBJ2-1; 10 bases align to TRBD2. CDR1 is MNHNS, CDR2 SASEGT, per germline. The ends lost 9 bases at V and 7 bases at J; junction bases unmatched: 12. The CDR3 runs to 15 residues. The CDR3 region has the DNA TGTGCCAGGAGGGAAGCGGGAGGGCCCGGGAATGAGCAGTTCTTC. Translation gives CARREAGGPGNEQFF.

The CDR3 DNA reads as TGTGCCAGCAGCTTAAACAGCGTCTCCTACAATGAGCAGTTCTTC. Amino acid sequence: CASSLNSVSYNEQFF. This sequence joins TRBV7-2 and TRBJ2-1; D ambiguous. V lost 2 bases and J lost 0, with 8 bases in between. The CDR3 has 15 residues. Germline loops: CDR1 SGHTA, CDR2 FQGNSA. The full variable domain, its missing parts supplied by reference TRBV7-2 and TRBJ2-1, is GAGVSQSPSNKVTEKGKDVELRCDPISGHTALYWYRQSLGQGLEFLIYFQGNSAPDKSGLPSDRFSAERTGGSVSTLTIQRTQQEDSAVYLCASSLNSVSYNEQFFGPGTRLTVL.

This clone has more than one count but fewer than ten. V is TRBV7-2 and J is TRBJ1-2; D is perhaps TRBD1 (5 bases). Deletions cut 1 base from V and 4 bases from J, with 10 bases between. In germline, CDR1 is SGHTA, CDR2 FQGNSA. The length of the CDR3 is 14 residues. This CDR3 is CASSLVSQVYGYTF. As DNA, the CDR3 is TGTGCCAGCAGCTTAGTTTCACAGGTCTATGGCTACACCTTC.

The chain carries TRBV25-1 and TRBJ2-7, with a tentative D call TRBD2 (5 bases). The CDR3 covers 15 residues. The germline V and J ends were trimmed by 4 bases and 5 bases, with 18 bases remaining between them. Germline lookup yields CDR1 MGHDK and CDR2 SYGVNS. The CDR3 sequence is CASSVGWLASDEQYF. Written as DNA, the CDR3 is TGTGCCAGCAGTGTCGGGTGGCTAGCCAGCGACGAGCAGTACTTC.

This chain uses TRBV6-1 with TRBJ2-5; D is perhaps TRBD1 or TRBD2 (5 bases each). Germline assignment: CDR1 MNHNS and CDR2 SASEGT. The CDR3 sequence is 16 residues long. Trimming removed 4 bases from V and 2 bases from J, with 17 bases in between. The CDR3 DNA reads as TGTGCCAGCAGTGTGGTTTCGGGGCTGGGGCAAGAGACCCAGTACTTC. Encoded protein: CASSVVSGLGQETQYF.

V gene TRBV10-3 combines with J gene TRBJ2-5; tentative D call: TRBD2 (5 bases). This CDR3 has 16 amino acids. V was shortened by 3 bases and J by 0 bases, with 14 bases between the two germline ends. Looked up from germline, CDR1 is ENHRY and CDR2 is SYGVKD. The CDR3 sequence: CAISESGGPNQETQYF. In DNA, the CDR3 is TGTGCCATCAGTGAATCGGGCGGGCCGAACCAAGAGACCCAGTACTTC.

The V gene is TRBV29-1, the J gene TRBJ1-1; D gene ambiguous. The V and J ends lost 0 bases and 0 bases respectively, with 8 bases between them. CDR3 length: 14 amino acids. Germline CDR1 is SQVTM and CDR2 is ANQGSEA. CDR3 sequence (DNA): TGCAGCGTTGAAGATTGGAGTATGAACACTGAAGCTTTCTTT. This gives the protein CSVEDWSMNTEAFF.

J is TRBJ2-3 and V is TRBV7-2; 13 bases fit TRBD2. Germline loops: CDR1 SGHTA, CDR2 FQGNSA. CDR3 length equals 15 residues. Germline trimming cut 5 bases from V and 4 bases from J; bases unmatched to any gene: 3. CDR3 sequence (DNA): TGTGCCAGCAGCCTACTAGCGGGAGGGGCAGATACGCAGTATTTT. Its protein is CASSLLAGGADTQYF.

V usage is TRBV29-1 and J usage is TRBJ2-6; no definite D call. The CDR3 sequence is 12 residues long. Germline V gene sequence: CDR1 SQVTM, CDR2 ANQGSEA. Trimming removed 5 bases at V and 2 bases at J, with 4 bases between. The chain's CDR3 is CSVRAGANVLTF. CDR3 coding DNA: TGCAGCGTTCGCGCTGGGGCCAACGTCCTGACTTTC.

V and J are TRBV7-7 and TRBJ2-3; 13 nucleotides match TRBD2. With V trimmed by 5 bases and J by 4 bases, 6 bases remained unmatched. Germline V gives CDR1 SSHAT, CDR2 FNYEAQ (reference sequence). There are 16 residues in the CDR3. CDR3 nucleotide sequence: TGTGCCAGCAGCCCTGGACTAGCGGGAGCCGCAGATACGCAGTATTTT. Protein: CASSPGLAGAADTQYF.

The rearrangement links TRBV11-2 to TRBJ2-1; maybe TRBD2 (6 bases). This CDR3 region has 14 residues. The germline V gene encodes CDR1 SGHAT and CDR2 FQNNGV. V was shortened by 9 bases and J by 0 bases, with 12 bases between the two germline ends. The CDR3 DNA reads TGTGCCAGTTCCCTGGGGGGCTCCTACAATGAGCAGTTCTTC. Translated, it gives CASSLGGSYNEQFF.

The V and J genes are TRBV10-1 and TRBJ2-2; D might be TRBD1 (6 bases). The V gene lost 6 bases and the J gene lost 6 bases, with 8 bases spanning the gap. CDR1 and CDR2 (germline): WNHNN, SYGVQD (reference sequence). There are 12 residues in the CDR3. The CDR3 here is CASSWTAGELFF. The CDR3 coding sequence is TGCGCCAGCAGCTGGACAGCCGGGGAGCTGTTTTTT.

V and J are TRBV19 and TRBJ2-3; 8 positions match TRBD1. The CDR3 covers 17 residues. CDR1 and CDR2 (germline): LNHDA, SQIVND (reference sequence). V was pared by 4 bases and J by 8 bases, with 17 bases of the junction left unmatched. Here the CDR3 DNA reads TGTGCCAGTAGTACCCACTCGGGGCAGGGGGCTCTGGGTACGCAGTATTTT. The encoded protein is CASSTHSGQGALGTQYF. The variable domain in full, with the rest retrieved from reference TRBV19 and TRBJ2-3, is DGGITQSPKYLFRKEGQNVTLSCEQNLNHDAMYWYRQDPGQGLRLIYYSQIVNDFQKGDIAEGYSVSREKKESFPLTVTSAQKNPTAFYLCASSTHSGQGALGTQYFGPGTRLTVL.

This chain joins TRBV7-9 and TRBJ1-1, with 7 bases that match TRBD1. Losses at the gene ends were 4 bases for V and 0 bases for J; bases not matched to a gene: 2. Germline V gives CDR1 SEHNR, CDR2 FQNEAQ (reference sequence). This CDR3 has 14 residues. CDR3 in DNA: TGTGCCAGCAGCTACGGACAGGTGAACACTGAAGCTTTCTTT. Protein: CASSYGQVNTEAFF.

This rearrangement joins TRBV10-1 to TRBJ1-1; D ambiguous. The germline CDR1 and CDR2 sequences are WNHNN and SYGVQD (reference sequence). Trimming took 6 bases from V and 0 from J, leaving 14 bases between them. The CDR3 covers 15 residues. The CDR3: CASRRNSDMNTEAFF. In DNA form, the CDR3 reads TGCGCCAGCAGAAGAAACAGCGATATGAACACTGAAGCTTTCTTT.

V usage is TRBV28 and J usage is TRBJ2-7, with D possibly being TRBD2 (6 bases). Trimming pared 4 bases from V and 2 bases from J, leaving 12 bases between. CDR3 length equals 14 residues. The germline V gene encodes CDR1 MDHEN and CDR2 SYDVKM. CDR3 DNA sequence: TGTGCCAGCAGTTCCCCGGGAGCCCCCTACGAGCAGTACTTC. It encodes CASSSPGAPYEQYF.

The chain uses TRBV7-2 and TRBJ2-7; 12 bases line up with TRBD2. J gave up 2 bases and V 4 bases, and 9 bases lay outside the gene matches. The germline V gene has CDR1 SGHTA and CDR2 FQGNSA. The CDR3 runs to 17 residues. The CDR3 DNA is TGTGCCAGCAGCTCCAGTGGACTAGCGGGACTCCCCTACGAGCAGTACTTC. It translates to CASSSSGLAGLPYEQYF.

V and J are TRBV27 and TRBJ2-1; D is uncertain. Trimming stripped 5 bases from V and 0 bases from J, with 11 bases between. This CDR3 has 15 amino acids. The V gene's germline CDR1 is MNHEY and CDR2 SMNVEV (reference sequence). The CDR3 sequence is CASSPAVSSYNEQFF. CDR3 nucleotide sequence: TGTGCCAGCAGTCCAGCAGTGAGCTCCTACAATGAGCAGTTCTTC.

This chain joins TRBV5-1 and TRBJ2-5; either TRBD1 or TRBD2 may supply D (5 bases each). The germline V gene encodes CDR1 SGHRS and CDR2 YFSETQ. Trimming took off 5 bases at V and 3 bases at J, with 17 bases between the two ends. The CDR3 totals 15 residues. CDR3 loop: CASRSGTGFEETQYF. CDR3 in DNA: TGCGCCAGCAGATCCGGGACGGGGTTTGAAGAGACCCAGTACTTC. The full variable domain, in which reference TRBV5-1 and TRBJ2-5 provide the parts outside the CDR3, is KAGVTQTPRYLIKTRGQQVTLSCSPISGHRSVSWYQQTPGQGLQFLFEYFSETQRNKGNFPGRFSGRQFSNSRSEMNVSTLELGDSALYLCASRSGTGFEETQYFGPGTRLLVL.

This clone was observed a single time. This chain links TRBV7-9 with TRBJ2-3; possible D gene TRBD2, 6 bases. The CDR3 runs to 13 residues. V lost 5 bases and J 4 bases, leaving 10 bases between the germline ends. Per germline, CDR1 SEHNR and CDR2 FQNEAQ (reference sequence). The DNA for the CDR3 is TGTGCCAGCAGCCCCAGCGGGCCAGATACGCAGTATTTT. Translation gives CASSPSGPDTQYF.

CDR3 coding DNA: TGCGCCAGCAGTGAGTCGATATCCTACGAGCAGTACTTC. Its translation is CASSESISYEQYF. The chain carries TRBV10-2 and TRBJ2-7, with D unresolved. The CDR3 has 13 amino acids. V was shortened by 0 bases and J by 1 base, with 4 bases between the two germline ends. The germline V gene encodes CDR1 WSHSY and CDR2 SAAADI.

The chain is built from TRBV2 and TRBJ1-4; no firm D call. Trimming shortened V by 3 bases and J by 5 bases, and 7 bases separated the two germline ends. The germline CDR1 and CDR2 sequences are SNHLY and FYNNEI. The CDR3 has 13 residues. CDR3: CASSDLPNEKLFF. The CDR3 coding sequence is TGTGCCAGCAGTGATCTTCCCAATGAAAAACTGTTTTTT.